Listed below are T cell receptor beta chains from one sample, sequenced in a study of cytomegalovirus exposure and HLA in healthy donors. Sequencing was performed with immunoSEQ multiplex PCR; in TCRdb, only in-frame clones are kept and a portion is missing. The sample consists of 130,000 to 150,000 clones, about four fifths of them appearing once. Sequenced sample: PBMCs. The receptors were gathered from a man aged 40-49 years in good health and CMV-seronegative. Both conserved end residues are part of each CDR3. A D gene is named only where the DNA matches it firmly. Part of the rows lack a size; the others show once, few, many or a class for expanded clones.

clone size,J gene,D gene,V gene,CDR3 protein,CDR3 DNA
NA,TRBJ1-5,NA,TRBV19,CATREGNQPQHF,TGTGCCACCAGGGAGGGCAATCAGCCCCAGCATTTT
NA,TRBJ1-2,TRBD1,TRBV4-2,CASSQDRQGAGDGYTF,TGTGCCAGCAGCCAAGATAGGCAGGGGGCGGGGGATGGCTACACCTTC
NA,TRBJ1-1,TRBD1,TRBV18,CASSPGQGLEAFF,TGTGCCAGCTCACCCGGACAGGGACTCGAAGCTTTCTTT
NA,TRBJ2-7,TRBD1,TRBV5-1,CASSLAGTGAPHEQYF,TGCGCCAGCAGCTTGGCCGGGACAGGGGCTCCCCACGAGCAGTACTTC
NA,TRBJ1-1,TRBD1,TRBV2,CASSEAQGAGAFF,TGTGCCAGCAGTGAAGCACAGGGGGCTGGAGCTTTCTTT
once,TRBJ2-1,TRBD2,TRBV19,CASSIALAEIYNEQFF,TGTGCCAGTAGTATAGCACTAGCGGAGATATACAATGAGCAGTTCTTC
NA,TRBJ2-3,TRBD2,TRBV5-1,CASSLTSGGAHTQYF,TGCGCCAGCAGCTTGACTAGCGGGGGGGCCCATACGCAGTATTTT
NA,TRBJ1-2,NA,TRBV9,CASSVGGGPFGYTF,TGTGCCAGCAGCGTAGGAGGAGGCCCCTTTGGCTACACCTTC
NA,TRBJ2-2,TRBD1,TRBV9,CASSVLGGTGTTGELFF,TGTGCCAGCAGCGTACTGGGGGGGACAGGGACCACCGGGGAGCTGTTTTTT
once,TRBJ2-7,NA,TRBV5-6,CASSSTSGQNSYEQYF,TGTGCCAGCAGCTCCACCTCTGGGCAGAACTCCTACGAGCAGTACTTC
NA,TRBJ2-7,NA,TRBV7-9,CASSLGHRDLDEQYF,TGTGCCAGCAGCTTAGGCCACAGGGATCTAGACGAGCAGTACTTC
NA,TRBJ2-1,NA,TRBV11-2,CASSFDRGAAYNEQFF,TGTGCCAGCAGTTTCGATCGGGGGGCAGCCTACAATGAGCAGTTCTTC
NA,TRBJ1-1,NA,TRBV6-7,CASSYNGPNTEAFF,TGTGCCAGCAGTTACAATGGGCCCAACACTGAAGCTTTCTTT
NA,TRBJ2-7,NA,TRBV19,CAPRRGQSSYEQYF,TGTGCCCCCAGGAGGGGACAGAGCTCCTACGAGCAGTACTTC
NA,TRBJ2-5,TRBD2,TRBV4-3,CASSQDRGGLLETQYF,TGCGCCAGCAGCCAAGACCGGGGGGGCCTTTTAGAGACCCAGTACTTC
NA,TRBJ2-5,NA,TRBV10-3,CAIAGAPQEAQYF,TGTGCCATTGCGGGGGCCCCCCAAGAGGCCCAGTACTTC
NA,TRBJ1-6,NA,TRBV29-1,CSVFTAGESLHF,TGCAGCGTTTTCACCGCCGGTGAGTCCCTCCACTTT
NA,TRBJ2-1,TRBD2,TRBV30,CAWRGGGVNEQFF,TGTGCCTGGAGAGGCGGGGGGGTAAATGAGCAGTTCTTC
once,TRBJ2-3,TRBD2,TRBV9,CASSITSGGADTQYF,TGTGCCAGCAGCATCACTAGCGGGGGGGCCGATACGCAGTATTTT
NA,TRBJ2-1,TRBD1,TRBV9,CASSVALDRGYNEQFF,TGTGCCAGCAGCGTAGCTCTGGACAGGGGTTACAATGAGCAGTTCTTC
NA,TRBJ2-5,TRBD1,TRBV9,CASSETGTGFQETQYF,TGTGCCAGCAGCGAGACCGGGACAGGGTTCCAAGAGACCCAGTACTTC
NA,TRBJ1-1,TRBD1,TRBV28,CASSLYRGQTEAFF,TGTGCCAGCAGTTTATATAGGGGGCAAACTGAAGCTTTCTTT
NA,TRBJ1-5,NA,TRBV27,CASSLGGDQPQHF,TGTGCCAGCAGTTTAGGAGGGGATCAGCCCCAGCATTTT
NA,TRBJ2-1,NA,TRBV11-3,CASSPTSRDNEQFF,TGTGCCAGCAGCCCAACTTCCCGGGACAATGAGCAGTTCTTC
NA,TRBJ2-7,TRBD1,TRBV6-5,CASRAPTGQHYEQYF,TGTGCCAGCAGAGCCCCGACGGGACAGCATTACGAGCAGTACTTC
NA,TRBJ2-7,TRBD1,TRBV7-3,CASSMTGGYEQYF,TGTGCCAGCAGCATGACAGGGGGCTACGAGCAGTACTTC
NA,TRBJ1-1,TRBD1,TRBV30,CAWGRTGNTEAFF,TGTGCCTGGGGCCGGACAGGGAACACTGAAGCTTTCTTT
many,TRBJ2-1,NA,TRBV5-1,CASSLKGQGRNEQFF,TGCGCCAGCAGCTTGAAGGGTCAGGGTAGAAATGAGCAGTTCTTC
once,TRBJ1-1,TRBD1,TRBV28,CASSLGDREKTEAFF,TGTGCCAGCAGTTTAGGGGACAGGGAAAAAACTGAAGCTTTCTTT
NA,TRBJ2-3,NA,TRBV21-1,CASSKSGLTGRLSDTQYF,TGTGCCAGCAGCAAATCGGGGTTGACAGGGAGGTTGTCAGATACGCAGTATTTT
NA,TRBJ2-7,TRBD2,TRBV5-6,CASSSGGEWSYEQYF,TGTGCCAGCAGCTCGGGGGGGGAATGGTCCTACGAGCAGTACTTC
NA,TRBJ2-7,TRBD1,TRBV9,CASSVTGTGSYEQYF,TGTGCCAGCAGCGTAACCGGGACAGGCTCCTACGAGCAGTACTTC
NA,TRBJ2-1,TRBD2,TRBV29-1,CSVLGREPALNEQFF,TGCAGCGTCCTCGGGAGGGAACCGGCGTTGAATGAGCAGTTCTTC
NA,TRBJ2-5,TRBD1,TRBV6-5,CASSPDRGRRETQYF,TGTGCCAGCAGTCCCGACAGGGGGCGCAGGGAGACCCAGTACTTC
NA,TRBJ2-1,NA,TRBV6-5,CASSYQGGVTYNEQFF,TGTGCCAGCAGTTACCAAGGGGGGGTGACCTACAATGAGCAGTTCTTC
NA,TRBJ2-7,TRBD1,TRBV14,CASSRQGVEQYF,TGTGCCAGCAGCCGACAGGGTGTCGAGCAGTACTTC
few,TRBJ1-4,NA,TRBV19,CASSIGTMTEKLFF,TGTGCCAGTAGTATCGGGACAATGACTGAAAAACTGTTTTTT
NA,TRBJ2-3,TRBD2,TRBV7-2,CASSLRPSGGIDTQYF,TGTGCCAGCAGCTTAAGGCCTAGCGGGGGGATAGATACGCAGTATTTT
NA,TRBJ2-1,TRBD2,TRBV5-1,CASSFGAGGYNEQFF,TGCGCCAGCAGCTTCGGCGCGGGGGGCTACAATGAGCAGTTCTTC